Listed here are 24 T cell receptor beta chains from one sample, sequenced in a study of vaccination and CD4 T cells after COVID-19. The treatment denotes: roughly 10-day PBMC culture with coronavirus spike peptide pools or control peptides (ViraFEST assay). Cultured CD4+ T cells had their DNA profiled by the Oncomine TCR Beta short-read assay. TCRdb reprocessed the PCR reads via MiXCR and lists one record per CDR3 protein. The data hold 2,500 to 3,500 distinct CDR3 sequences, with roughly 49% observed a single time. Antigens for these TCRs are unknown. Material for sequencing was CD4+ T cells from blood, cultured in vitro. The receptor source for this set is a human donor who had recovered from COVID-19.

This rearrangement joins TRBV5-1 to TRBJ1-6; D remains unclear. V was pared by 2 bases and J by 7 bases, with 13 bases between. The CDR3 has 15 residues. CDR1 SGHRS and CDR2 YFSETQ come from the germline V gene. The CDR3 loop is CASSFGVNWNSPLHF. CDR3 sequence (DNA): TGCGCCAGCAGCTTCGGAGTAAATTGGAATTCACCCCTCCACTTT. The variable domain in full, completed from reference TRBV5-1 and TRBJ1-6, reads KAGVTQTPRYLIKTRGQQVTLSCSPISGHRSVSWYQQTPGQGLQFLFEYFSETQRNKGNFPGRFSGRQFSNSRSEMNVSTLELGDSALYLCASSFGVNWNSPLHFGNGTRLTVT.

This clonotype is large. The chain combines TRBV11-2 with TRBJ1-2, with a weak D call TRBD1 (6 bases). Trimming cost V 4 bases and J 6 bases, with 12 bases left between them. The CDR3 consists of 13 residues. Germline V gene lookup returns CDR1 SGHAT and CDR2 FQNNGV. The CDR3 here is CASSSRGAHGYTF. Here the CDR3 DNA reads TGTGCCAGCAGCTCCCGGGGGGCCCATGGCTACACCTTC.

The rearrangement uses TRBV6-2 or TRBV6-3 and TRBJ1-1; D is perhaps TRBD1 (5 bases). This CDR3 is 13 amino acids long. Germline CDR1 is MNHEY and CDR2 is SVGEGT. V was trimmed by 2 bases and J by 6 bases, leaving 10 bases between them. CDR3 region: CASSYGAGPEAFF. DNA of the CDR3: TGTGCCAGCAGTTACGGGGCAGGGCCTGAAGCTTTCTTT.

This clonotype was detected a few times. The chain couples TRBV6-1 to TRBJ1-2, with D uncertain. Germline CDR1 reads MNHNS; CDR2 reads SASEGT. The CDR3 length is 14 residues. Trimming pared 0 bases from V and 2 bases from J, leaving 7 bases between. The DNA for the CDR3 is TGTGCCAGCAGTGAAGCTGGCCAGAACTATGGCTACACCTTC. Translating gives CASSEAGQNYGYTF.

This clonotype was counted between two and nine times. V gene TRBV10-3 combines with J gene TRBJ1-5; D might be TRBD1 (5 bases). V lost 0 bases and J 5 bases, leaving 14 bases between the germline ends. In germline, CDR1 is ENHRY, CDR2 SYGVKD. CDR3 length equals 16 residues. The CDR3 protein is CAISESKPLGDQPQHF. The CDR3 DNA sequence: TGTGCCATCAGTGAGTCGAAACCACTAGGGGATCAGCCCCAGCATTTT.

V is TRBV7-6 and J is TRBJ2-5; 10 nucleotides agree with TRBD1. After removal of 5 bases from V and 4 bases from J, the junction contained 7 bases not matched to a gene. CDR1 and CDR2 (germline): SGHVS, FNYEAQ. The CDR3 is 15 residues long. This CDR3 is CASSRQGAMTETQYF. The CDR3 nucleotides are TGTGCCAGCAGCCGACAGGGGGCGATGACAGAGACCCAGTACTTC.

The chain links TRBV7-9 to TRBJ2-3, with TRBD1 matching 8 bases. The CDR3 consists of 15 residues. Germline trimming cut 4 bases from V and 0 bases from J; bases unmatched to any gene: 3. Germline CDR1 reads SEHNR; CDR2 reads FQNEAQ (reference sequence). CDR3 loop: CASSYGQGSTDTQYF. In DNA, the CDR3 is TGTGCCAGCAGCTACGGACAGGGTAGCACAGATACGCAGTATTTT.

The CDR3: CASSEFSQLGYTF. For the CDR3, the DNA is TGTGCCAGCAGCGAGTTCTCTCAGCTTGGCTACACCTTC. V and J are TRBV28 and TRBJ1-2, with no clear D. The CDR3 runs 13 residues. Germline V gives CDR1 MDHEN, CDR2 SYDVKM. V was pared by 6 bases and J by 7 bases, with 15 bases between.

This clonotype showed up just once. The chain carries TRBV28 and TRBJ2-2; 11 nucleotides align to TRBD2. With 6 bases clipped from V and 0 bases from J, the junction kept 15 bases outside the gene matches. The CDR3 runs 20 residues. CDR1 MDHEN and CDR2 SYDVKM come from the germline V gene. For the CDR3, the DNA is TGTGCCAGCAGACCCCTGTTGGGGCTAGCGGGAGGAGCGAACACCGGGGAGCTGTTTTTT. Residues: CASRPLLGLAGGANTGELFF.

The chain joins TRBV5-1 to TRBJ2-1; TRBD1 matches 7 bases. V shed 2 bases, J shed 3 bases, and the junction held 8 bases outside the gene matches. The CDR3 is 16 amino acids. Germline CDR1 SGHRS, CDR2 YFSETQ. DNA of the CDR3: TGCGCCAGCAGCTTATCCCCGGGACAGAGCTACAATGAGCAGTTCTTC. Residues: CASSLSPGQSYNEQFF.

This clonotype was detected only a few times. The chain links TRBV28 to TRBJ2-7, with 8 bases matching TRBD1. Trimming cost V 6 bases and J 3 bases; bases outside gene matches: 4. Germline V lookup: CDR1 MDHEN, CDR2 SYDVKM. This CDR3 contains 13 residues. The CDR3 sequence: CASRPGGLYEQYF. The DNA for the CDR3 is TGTGCCAGCAGGCCAGGGGGCCTCTACGAGCAGTACTTC. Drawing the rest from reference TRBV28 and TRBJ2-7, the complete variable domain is DVKVTQSSRYLVKRTGEKVFLECVQDMDHENMFWYRQDPGLGLRLIYFSYDVKMKEKGDIPEGYSVSREKKERFSLILESASTNQTSMYLCASRPGGLYEQYFGPGTRLTVT.

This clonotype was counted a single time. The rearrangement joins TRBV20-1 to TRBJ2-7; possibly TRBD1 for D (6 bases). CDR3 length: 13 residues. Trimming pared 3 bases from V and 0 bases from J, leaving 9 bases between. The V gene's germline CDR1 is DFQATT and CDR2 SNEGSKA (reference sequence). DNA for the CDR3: TGCAGTGCTAGTACAGGGAGCTCCTACGAGCAGTACTTC. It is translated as CSASTGSSYEQYF.

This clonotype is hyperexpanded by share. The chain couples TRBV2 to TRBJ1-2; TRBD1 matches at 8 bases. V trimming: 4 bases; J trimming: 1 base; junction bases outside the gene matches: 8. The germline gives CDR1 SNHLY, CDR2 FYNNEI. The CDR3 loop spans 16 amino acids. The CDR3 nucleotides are TGTGCCAGCAGTGTGGCAGGGGGCCTCCTTAACTATGGCTACACCTTC. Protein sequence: CASSVAGGLLNYGYTF.

The CDR3 is CSAGGSGGRGQNIQYF. The CDR3 DNA is TGCAGTGCTGGGGGAAGCGGGGGACGGGGGCAAAACATTCAGTACTTC. The gene calls are TRBV20-1 and TRBJ2-4; 8 nucleotides line up with TRBD2. The CDR3 extends over 16 amino acids. The J segment lost 5 bases and the V segment lost 5 bases, leaving 14 bases of the junction unmatched. Germline assignment: CDR1 DFQATT and CDR2 SNEGSKA (reference sequence).

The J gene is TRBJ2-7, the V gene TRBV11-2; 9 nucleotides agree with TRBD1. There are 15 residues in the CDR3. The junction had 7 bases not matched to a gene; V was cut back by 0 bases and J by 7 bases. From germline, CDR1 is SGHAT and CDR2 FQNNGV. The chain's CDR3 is CASSLEGTGFLEQYF. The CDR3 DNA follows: TGTGCCAGCAGCTTAGAGGGGACAGGGTTTTTGGAGCAGTACTTC.

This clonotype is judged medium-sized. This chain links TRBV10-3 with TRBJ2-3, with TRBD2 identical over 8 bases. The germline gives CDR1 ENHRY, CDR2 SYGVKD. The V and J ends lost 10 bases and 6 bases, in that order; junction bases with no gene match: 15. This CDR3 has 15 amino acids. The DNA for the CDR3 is TGTGCCACCCAAGGACACGGGAGGGCCGGGGATACGCAGTATTTT. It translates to CATQGHGRAGDTQYF.

DNA of the CDR3: TGTGCCAGCAGCTTCGGAGGGGGGGATCAGCCCCAGCATTTT. Protein: CASSFGGGDQPQHF. The rearrangement uses TRBV7-2 and TRBJ1-5; D may be TRBD1 (6 bases). The length of the CDR3 is 14 residues. CDR1 SGHTA and CDR2 FQGNSA come from the germline V gene. The V end was cut by 3 bases, the J end by 5 bases, with 11 bases between.

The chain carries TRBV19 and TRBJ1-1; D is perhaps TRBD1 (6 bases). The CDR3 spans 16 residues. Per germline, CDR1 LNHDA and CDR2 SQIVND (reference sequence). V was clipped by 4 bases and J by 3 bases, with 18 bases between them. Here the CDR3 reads CASSSPGHRTDTEAFF. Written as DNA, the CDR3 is TGTGCCAGTAGTAGCCCGGGACATAGGACGGACACTGAAGCTTTCTTT.

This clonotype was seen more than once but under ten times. The CDR3 is CASSFSSGPREKLFF. The CDR3 DNA reads TGTGCCAGCAGTTTCAGCTCAGGGCCACGAGAAAAACTGTTTTTT. This sequence joins TRBV12-3 or TRBV12-4 and TRBJ1-4; tentative D call: TRBD1 (5 bases). Between the trimmed V and J ends, which lost 3 bases and 8 bases, there was a span of 16 bases. The CDR3 sequence is 15 residues long.

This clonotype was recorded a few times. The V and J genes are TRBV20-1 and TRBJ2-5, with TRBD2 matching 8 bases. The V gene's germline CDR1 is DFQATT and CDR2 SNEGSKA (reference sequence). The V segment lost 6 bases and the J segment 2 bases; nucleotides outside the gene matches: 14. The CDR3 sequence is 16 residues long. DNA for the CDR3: TGCAGTGCCACTACCCCGGGGACTAGTCAACAAGAGACCCAGTACTTC. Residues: CSATTPGTSQQETQYF.

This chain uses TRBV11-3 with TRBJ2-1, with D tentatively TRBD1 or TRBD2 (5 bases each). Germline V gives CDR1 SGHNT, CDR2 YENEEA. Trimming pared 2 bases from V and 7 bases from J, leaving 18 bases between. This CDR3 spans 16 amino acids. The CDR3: CASSLRGTWIGNEQFF. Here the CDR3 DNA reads TGTGCCAGCAGCTTACGAGGGACGTGGATTGGGAATGAGCAGTTCTTC.

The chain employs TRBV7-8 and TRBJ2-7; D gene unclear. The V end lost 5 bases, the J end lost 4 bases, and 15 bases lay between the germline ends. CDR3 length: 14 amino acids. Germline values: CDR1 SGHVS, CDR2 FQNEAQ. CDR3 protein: CASSLSGLSYEQYF. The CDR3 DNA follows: TGTGCCAGCAGCCTTTCCGGGCTGTCATACGAGCAGTACTTC. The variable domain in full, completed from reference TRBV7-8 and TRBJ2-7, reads GAGVSQSPRYKVAKRGQDVALRCDPISGHVSLFWYQQALGQGPEFLTYFQNEAQLDKSGLPSDRFFAERPEGSVSTLKIQRTQQEDSAVYLCASSLSGLSYEQYFGPGTRLTVT.

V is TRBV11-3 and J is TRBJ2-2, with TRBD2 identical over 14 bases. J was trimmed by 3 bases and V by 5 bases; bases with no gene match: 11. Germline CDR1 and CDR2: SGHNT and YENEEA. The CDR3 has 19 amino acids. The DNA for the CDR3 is TGTGCCAGCAGCCTGAGAGGACTAGCGGGGGGTCCCTACACCGGGGAGCTGTTTTTT. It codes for CASSLRGLAGGPYTGELFF. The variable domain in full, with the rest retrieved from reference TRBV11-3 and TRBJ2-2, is EAGVVQSPRYKIIEKKQPVAFWCNPISGHNTLYWYLQNLGQGPELLIRYENEEAVDDSQLPKDRFSAERLKGVDSTLKIQPAELGDSAVYLCASSLRGLAGGPYTGELFFGEGSRLTVL.

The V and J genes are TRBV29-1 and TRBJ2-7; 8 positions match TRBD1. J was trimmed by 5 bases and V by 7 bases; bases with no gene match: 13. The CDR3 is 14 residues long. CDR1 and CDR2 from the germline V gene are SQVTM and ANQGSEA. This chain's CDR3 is CSATVTGVIDEQYF. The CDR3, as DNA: TGCAGCGCCACAGTGACAGGGGTGATCGACGAGCAGTACTTC.